What follows are 27 T cell receptor beta chains derived from one specimen sequenced in a study of read filtering for tumor transcriptome and immune sequencing. This library used 300 to 450 ng RNA and molecular barcoded adaptors spanning alpha/delta and beta/gamma chains. TCRdb reanalysed the reads using MiXCR and keeps one entry per CDR3 protein. The sample holds around 130,000 distinct CDR3 sequences; roughly 13% are singletons and the top ten take about 8.6%. Specimen: a population of CD138-negative cells sorted from bone marrow. The receptors shown here come from a donor aged 40 or over with multiple myeloma.

This clonotype was picked up many times. The CDR3 here is CASRQTSYGNEQFF. CDR3 coding DNA: TGTGCCAGCAGACAGACTAGTTATGGCAATGAGCAGTTCTTC. The chain has TRBV6-2 or TRBV6-3 and TRBJ2-1; the D gene is possibly TRBD2 (6 bases). V was pared by 6 bases and J by 6 bases, with 15 bases between. CDR3 length equals 14 residues. Germline CDR1 is MNHEY and CDR2 is SVGEGT.

This clonotype was seen at least ten times. The chain combines TRBV2 with TRBJ2-5; 8 bases agree with TRBD2. Germline-derived CDR1 and CDR2 are SNHLY and FYNNEI. The CDR3 totals 12 residues. Trimming removed 7 bases from V and 4 bases from J; junction bases left unmatched: 2. The DNA for the CDR3 is TGTGCCAGCACGGGGGGGCGAGAGACCCAGTACTTC. It yields the protein CASTGGRETQYF.

On this clonotype: This may arise from a read error, as a much more abundant clone is one base away. The rearrangement links TRBV12-3 or TRBV12-4 to TRBJ1-4; the match to TRBD1 covers 8 bases. Trimming took 8 bases from V and 7 from J; bases not matched to a gene: 15. CDR3 length equals 16 residues. In DNA form, the CDR3 reads TGTGCCAGCGGTTCTCAACCCAGGGGGCGGAGTGAAAAACTGTTTTTT. This gives the protein CASGSQPRGRSEKLFF.

About this clonotype itself: This may come from a read error, since a much larger clone is one base off. This chain uses TRBV6-5 with TRBJ2-2; TRBD1 is a possible D gene (5 bases). Trimming took 2 bases from V and 1 from J, leaving 5 bases between them. From germline, CDR1 is MNHEY and CDR2 SVGAGI. The CDR3 totals 14 residues. Here the CDR3 DNA reads TGTGCCAGCAGTTACAGGGGGAACACCGGGGAGCTGTTTTTT. Translated: CASSYRGNTGELFF.

This clonotype came up many times. The rearrangement links TRBV29-1 to TRBJ1-1; TRBD1 might be the D (5 bases). Trimming removed 0 bases from V and 0 bases from J, with 17 bases in between. CDR1 SQVTM and CDR2 ANQGSEA come from the germline V gene. The CDR3 contains 17 residues. CDR3 in amino acids: CSVEDTPTGTLNTEAFF. The CDR3 nucleotides are TGCAGCGTTGAAGATACACCGACCGGGACCCTGAACACTGAAGCTTTCTTT.

The sample holds many counts of this clonotype. The V and J genes are TRBV24-1 and TRBJ2-5; D perhaps matches TRBD2 (6 bases). Germline assignment: CDR1 KGHDR and CDR2 SFDVKD. Trimming took off 5 bases at V and 5 bases at J, with 20 bases between the two ends. The CDR3 sequence is 16 residues long. CDR3 amino acids: CATSGGLTSAGETQYF. Here the CDR3 DNA reads TGTGCCACCAGTGGCGGACTTACTAGTGCGGGGGAGACCCAGTACTTC.

This clonotype has ten or more counts. The V gene is TRBV3-1, the J gene TRBJ2-3; no definite D call. Germline V gene lookup returns CDR1 LGHDT and CDR2 YNNKEL (reference sequence). V gave up 3 bases and J gave up 0 bases, with 4 bases separating them. This CDR3 has 13 amino acids. The CDR3 DNA sequence: TGTGCCAGCAGCCAGGACAGCACAGATACGCAGTATTTT. Protein: CASSQDSTDTQYF.

This clonotype was detected many times. One end of the junction does not line up with germline, which may come from a read error. The chain combines TRBV19 with TRBJ2-5; 12 bases match TRBD2. The CDR3 covers 15 residues. CDR1 and CDR2 (germline): LNHDA, SQIVND (reference sequence). The CDR3 DNA follows: TGTGCCAGTAGTATAGGACTAGCGGGAGCAGAGACCCAATACTTC. Its protein is CASSIGLAGAETQYF.

This clonotype was seen many times. The chain combines TRBV11-3 with TRBJ2-1; D gene uncertain. Per the germline V gene, CDR1 is SGHNT and CDR2 is YENEEA. The CDR3 loop spans 15 amino acids. Trimming removed 5 bases at V and 8 bases at J, with 19 bases between. The CDR3 loop is CASSPQVALRDEQFF. CDR3 nucleotide sequence: TGTGCCAGCAGCCCCCAGGTGGCTCTACGGGATGAGCAGTTCTTC.

There are many counts of this clonotype. The gene calls are TRBV19 and TRBJ1-5; D remains unclear. Germline V gene sequence: CDR1 LNHDA, CDR2 SQIVND (reference sequence). CDR3 length: 15 amino acids. V lost 3 bases and J 2 bases, leaving 11 bases between the germline ends. The CDR3 DNA reads as TGTGCCAGTAGTATTAATGGGCAGGGCAATCAGCCCCAGCATTTT. It specifies CASSINGQGNQPQHF.

At least ten counts were recorded for this clonotype. The chain combines TRBV10-2 with TRBJ2-5; perhaps TRBD2 as D (6 bases). The CDR3 has 15 residues. Germline assignment: CDR1 WSHSY and CDR2 SAAADI. The V end was cut by 4 bases, the J end by 5 bases, with 17 bases between. The CDR3 spells CASSVVGGPSETQYF. The CDR3 DNA reads TGCGCCAGCAGTGTTGTGGGAGGACCTTCGGAGACCCAGTACTTC.

At least ten counts were recorded for this clonotype. CDR3 amino acids: CASAAGTSGRNEQFF. The DNA for the CDR3 is TGTGCCAGTGCAGCCGGGACTAGCGGGAGGAATGAGCAGTTCTTC. The rearrangement links TRBV19 to TRBJ2-1, with TRBD2 matching over 15 bases. Germline V gene data show CDR1 as LNHDA and CDR2 as SQIVND (reference sequence). The CDR3 is 15 residues long. V lost 8 bases, J lost 7 bases, and 6 bases stayed unmatched.

This clonotype was counted ten times or more. The chain employs TRBV3-1 and TRBJ2-3; 8 bases fit TRBD2. Germline V lookup: CDR1 LGHDT, CDR2 YNNKEL (reference sequence). Losses at the gene ends were 8 bases for V and 3 bases for J; bases not matched to a gene: 4. The CDR3 spans 13 residues. This CDR3 reads CASRRGGTDTQYF. The CDR3 DNA follows: TGTGCCAGCCGACGGGGGGGGACAGATACGCAGTATTTT.

This clonotype was seen a single time. In DNA, the CDR3 is TGTGCCAGCACCCTAGGAACTAGCGGGTCTGGTGAGCAGTTCTTC. The encoded protein is CASTLGTSGSGEQFF. The chain joins TRBV13 to TRBJ2-1; 9 bases map to TRBD2. The V segment lost 7 bases and the J segment 9 bases; nucleotides outside the gene matches: 13. Per germline, CDR1 PRHDT and CDR2 FYEKMQ (reference sequence). The CDR3 runs 15 residues.

This clonotype was seen many times. The chain recombines TRBV20-1 with TRBJ2-1, with D unclear. The CDR3 length is 12 residues. The germline V and J ends were trimmed by 3 bases and 1 base, with 4 bases remaining between them. Germline-derived CDR1 and CDR2 are DFQATT and SNEGSKA (reference sequence). Here the CDR3 reads CSASGSYNEQFF. The CDR3 DNA follows: TGCAGTGCTAGTGGTTCCTACAATGAGCAGTTCTTC.

There are many counts of this clonotype. The genes are TRBV4-3 and TRBJ2-2; 12 positions match TRBD2. The CDR3 runs 18 residues. V dropped 2 bases and J dropped 2; count of bases not matched to a gene: 6. Germline CDR1 is LGHNA and CDR2 is YSLEER. As DNA, the CDR3 is TGCGCCAGCAGCCAACCTAGCGGGAGGGCCATTAACACCGGGGAGCTGTTTTTT. Protein product: CASSQPSGRAINTGELFF.

This clonotype was counted many times. The chain is built from TRBV5-1 and TRBJ1-2; D not certain. Germline V gene sequence: CDR1 SGHRS, CDR2 YFSETQ. V gave up 0 bases and J gave up 1 base, with 7 bases separating them. The length of the CDR3 is 14 residues. CDR3 sequence: CASSLVDGNYGYTF. In DNA, the CDR3 is TGCGCCAGCAGCTTGGTAGACGGTAACTATGGCTACACCTTC. The full variable domain, its missing parts supplied by reference TRBV5-1 and TRBJ1-2, is KAGVTQTPRYLIKTRGQQVTLSCSPISGHRSVSWYQQTPGQGLQFLFEYFSETQRNKGNFPGRFSGRQFSNSRSEMNVSTLELGDSALYLCASSLVDGNYGYTFGSGTRLTVV.

This clonotype was detected ten times or more. The V gene is TRBV19, the J gene TRBJ2-7; D may be TRBD2 (6 bases). Germline CDR1 is LNHDA and CDR2 is SQIVND (reference sequence). Deletions cut 4 bases from V and 3 bases from J, with 10 bases between. This CDR3 is 13 amino acids long. CDR3 bases: TGTGCCAGTAGTAGGAGGGCCCTCTACGAGCAGTACTTC. Its translation: CASSRRALYEQYF.

The rearrangement links TRBV11-2 to TRBJ2-5; 7 bases map to TRBD1. From germline, CDR1 is SGHAT and CDR2 FQNNGV. This CDR3 has 14 residues. V gave up 6 bases and J gave up 2 bases; unmatched junction bases: 6. Here the CDR3 DNA reads TGTGCCAGCAGTTACGACAGGGCTCAAGAGACCCAGTACTTC. As protein: CASSYDRAQETQYF.

Concerning this clonotype itself: At one end the junction does not follow the germline gene, possibly because of a read error. The CDR3 sequence: CASRGEADTEASF. CDR3 bases: TGTGCCAGCAGAGGGGAGGCGGACACCGAAGCTTCCTTT. The chain recombines TRBV6-4 with TRBJ1-1; D possibly corresponds to TRBD1 (5 bases). Germline-derived CDR1 and CDR2 are MRHNA and SNTAGT. This CDR3 comprises 13 residues.

This clonotype occurred a few times. The genes are TRBV12-3 or TRBV12-4 and TRBJ1-1; D is unresolved. This CDR3 is 14 amino acids long. The V gene lost 6 bases and the J gene lost 0 bases, with 11 bases spanning the gap. The CDR3 is CASSLQRMNTEAFF. The CDR3 nucleotides read TGTGCCAGCAGCTTACAGAGGATGAACACTGAAGCTTTCTTT.

This clonotype has ten or more counts. The gene calls are TRBV20-1 and TRBJ2-3; TRBD2 matches 12 bases. Per germline, CDR1 DFQATT and CDR2 SNEGSKA (reference sequence). V lost 3 bases to trimming and J lost 4 bases; unmatched junction nucleotides: 8. The CDR3 is made up of 16 amino acids. CDR3 DNA sequence: TGCAGTGCTAGCGGACTAGCGGGAATTGACGCAGATACGCAGTATTTT. This encodes CSASGLAGIDADTQYF.

This clonotype was seen repeatedly, ten times or more. The chain employs TRBV21-1 and TRBJ2-7; no DNA check was done on the table's D call, TRBD2. TRBV21-1 is tagged as a pseudogene. The CDR3 totals 22 residues. CDR3 bases: TGTGCCAGCAGCAAAAAGGCCCCCCGGCGCCTAGCGGGAGGGCCCGGGTCCTACGAGCAGTACTTC. This sequence encodes CASSKKAPRRLAGGPGSYEQYF.

This clonotype came up many times. The chain links TRBV6-5 to TRBJ2-7; D is ambiguous. The CDR3 spans 14 residues. V lost 0 bases to trimming and J lost 3 bases, with 9 bases between them. The germline V gene encodes CDR1 MNHEY and CDR2 SVGAGI. CDR3 amino acids: CASSYSRKIYEQYF. CDR3 in DNA: TGTGCCAGCAGTTACTCGCGGAAAATCTACGAGCAGTACTTC.

The chain couples TRBV14 to TRBJ2-1; D might be TRBD1 (5 bases). Looked up from germline, CDR1 is SGHDN and CDR2 is FVKESK. V was shortened by 10 bases and J by 6 bases, with 13 bases between the two germline ends. This CDR3 contains 12 residues. Here the CDR3 DNA reads TGTGCCATCAGAGGACAAAGCAATGAGCAGTTCTTC. As protein: CAIRGQSNEQFF.

This clonotype was detected ten times or more. The chain uses TRBV19 and TRBJ2-7, with TRBD1 matching over 9 bases. There are 15 residues in the CDR3. J was trimmed by 2 bases and V by 3 bases; bases with no gene match: 5. Germline loops: CDR1 LNHDA, CDR2 SQIVND (reference sequence). CDR3 sequence reads: CASSIGTGSPYEQYF. CDR3 in DNA: TGTGCCAGTAGTATCGGGACAGGGAGTCCCTACGAGCAGTACTTC.

The V gene is TRBV20-1, the J gene TRBJ2-7; the match to TRBD2 covers 16 bases. Trimming cost V 6 bases and J 7 bases; bases outside gene matches: 12. Germline CDR1 is DFQATT and CDR2 is SNEGSKA (reference sequence). The CDR3 runs to 16 residues. The CDR3 spells CSAHPPGLAGGGEQYF. DNA of the CDR3: TGCAGTGCGCACCCTCCGGGACTAGCGGGAGGGGGGGAGCAGTACTTC.